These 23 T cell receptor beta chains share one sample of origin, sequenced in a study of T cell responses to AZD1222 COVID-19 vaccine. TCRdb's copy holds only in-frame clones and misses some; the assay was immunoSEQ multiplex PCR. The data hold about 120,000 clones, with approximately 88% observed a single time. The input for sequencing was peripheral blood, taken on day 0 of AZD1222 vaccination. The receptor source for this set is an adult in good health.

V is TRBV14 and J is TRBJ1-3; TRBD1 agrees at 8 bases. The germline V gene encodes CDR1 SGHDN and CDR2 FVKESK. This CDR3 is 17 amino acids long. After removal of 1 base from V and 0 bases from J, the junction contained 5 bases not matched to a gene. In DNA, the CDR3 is TGTGCCAGCAGCCAAGGGGACAGGAAAAACTCTGGAAACACCATATATTTT. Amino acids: CASSQGDRKNSGNTIYF.

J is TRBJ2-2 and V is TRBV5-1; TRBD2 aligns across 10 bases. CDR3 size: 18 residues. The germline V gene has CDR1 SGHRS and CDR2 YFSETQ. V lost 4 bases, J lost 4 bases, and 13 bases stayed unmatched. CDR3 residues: CASSPGTLAGVGTGELFF. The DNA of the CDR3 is TGCGCCAGCAGCCCGGGGACCCTAGCGGGGGTCGGCACCGGGGAGCTGTTTTTT.

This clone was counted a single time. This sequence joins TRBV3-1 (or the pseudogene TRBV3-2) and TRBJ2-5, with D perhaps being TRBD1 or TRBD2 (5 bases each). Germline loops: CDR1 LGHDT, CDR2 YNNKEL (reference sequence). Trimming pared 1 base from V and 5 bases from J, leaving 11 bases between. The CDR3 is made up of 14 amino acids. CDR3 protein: CASSQVRGSETQYF. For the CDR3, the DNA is TGTGCCAGCAGCCAAGTACGGGGCTCGGAGACCCAGTACTTC.

The DNA for the CDR3 is TGTGCCAGCAGCCAAACGTCACGGGGGGATACGCAGTATTTT. Translating it yields CASSQTSRGDTQYF. The rearrangement uses TRBV6-5 and TRBJ2-3; possibly TRBD2 for D (6 bases). Looked up from germline, CDR1 is MNHEY and CDR2 is SVGAGI. There are 14 residues in the CDR3. The ends were cut back, 6 bases at V and 6 bases at J, with 16 bases in the middle.

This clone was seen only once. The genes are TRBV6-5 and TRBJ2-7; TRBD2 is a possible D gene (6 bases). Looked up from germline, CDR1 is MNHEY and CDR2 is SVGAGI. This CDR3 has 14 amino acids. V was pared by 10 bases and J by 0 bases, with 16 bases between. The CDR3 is CATKAGLSSYEQYF. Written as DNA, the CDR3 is TGTGCCACCAAAGCGGGCCTAAGCTCCTACGAGCAGTACTTC.

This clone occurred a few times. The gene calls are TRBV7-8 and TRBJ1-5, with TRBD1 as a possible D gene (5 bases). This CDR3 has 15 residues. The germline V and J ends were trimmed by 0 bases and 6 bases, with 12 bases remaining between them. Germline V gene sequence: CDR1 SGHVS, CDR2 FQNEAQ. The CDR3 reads CASSLAMTVGQPQHF. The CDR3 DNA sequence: TGTGCCAGCAGCTTAGCTATGACAGTGGGTCAGCCCCAGCATTTT.

The CDR3 sequence: CASSLARGREQYF. In nucleotides, the CDR3 is TGTGCCAGCAGCTTAGCGCGGGGCCGCGAGCAGTACTTC. The chain uses TRBV7-2 and TRBJ2-7, with D perhaps TRBD2 (6 bases). The length of the CDR3 is 13 residues. The germline CDR1 and CDR2 sequences are SGHTA and FQGNSA. The germline V and J ends were trimmed by 0 bases and 6 bases, with 9 bases remaining between them. Full variable domain (missing parts from reference TRBV7-2 and TRBJ2-7): GAGVSQSPSNKVTEKGKDVELRCDPISGHTALYWYRQSLGQGLEFLIYFQGNSAPDKSGLPSDRFSAERTGGSVSTLTIQRTQQEDSAVYLCASSLARGREQYFGPGTRLTVT.

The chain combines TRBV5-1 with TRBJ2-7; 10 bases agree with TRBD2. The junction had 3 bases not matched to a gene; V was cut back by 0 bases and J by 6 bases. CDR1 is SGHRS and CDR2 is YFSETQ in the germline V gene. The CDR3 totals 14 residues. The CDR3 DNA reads TGCGCCAGCAGCTTGGACCCTAGCGGGGGCGAGCAGTACTTC. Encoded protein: CASSLDPSGGEQYF.

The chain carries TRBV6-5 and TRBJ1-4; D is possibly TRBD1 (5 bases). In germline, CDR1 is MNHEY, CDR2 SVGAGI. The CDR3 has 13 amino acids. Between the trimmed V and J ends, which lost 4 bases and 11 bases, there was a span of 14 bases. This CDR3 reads CASSSRGSLKLFF. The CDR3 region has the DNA TGTGCCAGCAGTTCCCGGGGGAGTCTTAAACTGTTTTTT.

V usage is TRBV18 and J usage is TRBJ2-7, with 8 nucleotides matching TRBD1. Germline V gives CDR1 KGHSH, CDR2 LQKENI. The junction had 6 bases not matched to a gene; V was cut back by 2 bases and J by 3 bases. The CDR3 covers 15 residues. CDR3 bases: TGTGCCAGCTCACCAGGGCAGGGGGCACTCTACGAGCAGTACTTC. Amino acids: CASSPGQGALYEQYF. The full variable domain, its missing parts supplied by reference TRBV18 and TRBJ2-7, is NAGVMQNPRHLVRRRGQEARLRCSPMKGHSHVYWYRQLPEEGLKFMVYLQKENIIDESGMPKERFSAEFPKEGPSILRIQQVVRGDSAAYFCASSPGQGALYEQYFGPGTRLTVT.

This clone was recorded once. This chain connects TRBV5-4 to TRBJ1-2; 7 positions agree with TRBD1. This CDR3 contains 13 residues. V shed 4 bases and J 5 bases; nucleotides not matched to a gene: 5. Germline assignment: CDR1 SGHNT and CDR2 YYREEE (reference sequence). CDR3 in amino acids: CASSHGTEYGYTF. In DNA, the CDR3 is TGTGCCAGCAGCCACGGGACAGAGTATGGCTACACCTTC.

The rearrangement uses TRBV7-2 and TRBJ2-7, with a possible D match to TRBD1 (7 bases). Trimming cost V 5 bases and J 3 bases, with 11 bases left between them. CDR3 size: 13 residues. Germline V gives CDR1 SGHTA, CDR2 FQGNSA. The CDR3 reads CASSLRDSYEQYF. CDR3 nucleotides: TGTGCCAGCAGCCTGCGGGACAGCTACGAGCAGTACTTC. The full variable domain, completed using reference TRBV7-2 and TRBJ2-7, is GAGVSQSPSNKVTEKGKDVELRCDPISGHTALYWYRQSLGQGLEFLIYFQGNSAPDKSGLPSDRFSAERTGGSVSTLTIQRTQQEDSAVYLCASSLRDSYEQYFGPGTRLTVT.

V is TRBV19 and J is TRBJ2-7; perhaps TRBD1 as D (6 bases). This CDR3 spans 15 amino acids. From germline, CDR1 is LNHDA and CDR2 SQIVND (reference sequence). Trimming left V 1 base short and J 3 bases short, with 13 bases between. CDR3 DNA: TGTGCCAGTAGTATAGGACAGGACACCTACTACGAGCAGTACTTC. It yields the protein CASSIGQDTYYEQYF.

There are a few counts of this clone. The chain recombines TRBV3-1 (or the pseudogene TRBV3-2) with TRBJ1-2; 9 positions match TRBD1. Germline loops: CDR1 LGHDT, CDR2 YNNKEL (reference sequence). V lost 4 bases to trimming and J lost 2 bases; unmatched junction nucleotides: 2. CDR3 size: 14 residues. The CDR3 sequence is CASSRQGGNYGYTF. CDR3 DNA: TGTGCCAGCAGCCGACAGGGGGGGAACTATGGCTACACCTTC.

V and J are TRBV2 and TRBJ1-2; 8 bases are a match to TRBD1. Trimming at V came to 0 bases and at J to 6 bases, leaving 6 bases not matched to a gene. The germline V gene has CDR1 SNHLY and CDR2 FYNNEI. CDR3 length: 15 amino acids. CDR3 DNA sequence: TGTGCCAGCAGTGAAGCGCAGGGGGCGGGCAATGGCTACACCTTC. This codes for CASSEAQGAGNGYTF.

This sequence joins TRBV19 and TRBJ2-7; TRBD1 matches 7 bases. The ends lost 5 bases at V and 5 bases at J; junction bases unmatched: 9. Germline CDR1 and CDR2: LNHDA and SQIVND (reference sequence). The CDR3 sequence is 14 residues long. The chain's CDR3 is CASSDTKTGNEQYF. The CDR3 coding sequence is TGTGCCAGTAGTGACACCAAGACAGGGAACGAGCAGTACTTC.

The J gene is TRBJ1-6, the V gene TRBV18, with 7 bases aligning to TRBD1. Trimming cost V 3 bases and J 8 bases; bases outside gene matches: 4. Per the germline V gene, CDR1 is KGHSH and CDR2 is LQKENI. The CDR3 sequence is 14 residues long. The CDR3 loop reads CASSPGQAYSPLHF. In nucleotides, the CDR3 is TGTGCCAGCTCACCCGGACAGGCCTATTCACCCCTCCACTTT.

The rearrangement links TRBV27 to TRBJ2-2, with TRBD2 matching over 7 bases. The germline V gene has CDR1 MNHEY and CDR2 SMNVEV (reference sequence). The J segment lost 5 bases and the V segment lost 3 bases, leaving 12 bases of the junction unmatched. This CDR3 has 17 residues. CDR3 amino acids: CASSFRVGLVSTGELFF. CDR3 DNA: TGTGCCAGCAGTTTTAGGGTTGGACTAGTATCGACCGGGGAGCTGTTTTTT.

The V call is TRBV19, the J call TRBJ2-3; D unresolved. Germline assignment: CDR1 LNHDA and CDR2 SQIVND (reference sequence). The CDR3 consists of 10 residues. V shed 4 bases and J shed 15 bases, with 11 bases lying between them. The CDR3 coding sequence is TGTGCCAGTAGTAACGGAGTTATTTATTTT. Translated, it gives CASSNGVIYF.

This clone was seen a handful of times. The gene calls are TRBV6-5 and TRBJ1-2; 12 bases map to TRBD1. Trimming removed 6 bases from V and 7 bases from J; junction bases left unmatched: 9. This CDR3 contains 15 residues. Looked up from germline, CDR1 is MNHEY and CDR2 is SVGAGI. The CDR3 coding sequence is TGTGCCAGCAGGCCTCCGGGACAGGGGGCGGGTGGCTACACCTTC. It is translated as CASRPPGQGAGGYTF.

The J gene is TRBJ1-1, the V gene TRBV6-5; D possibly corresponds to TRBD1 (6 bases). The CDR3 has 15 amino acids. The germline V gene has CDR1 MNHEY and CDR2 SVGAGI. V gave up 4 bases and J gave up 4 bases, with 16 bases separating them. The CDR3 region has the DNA TGTGCCAGCAGTTCCCAGACAGGAGGTCGCACTGAAGCTTTCTTT. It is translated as CASSSQTGGRTEAFF.

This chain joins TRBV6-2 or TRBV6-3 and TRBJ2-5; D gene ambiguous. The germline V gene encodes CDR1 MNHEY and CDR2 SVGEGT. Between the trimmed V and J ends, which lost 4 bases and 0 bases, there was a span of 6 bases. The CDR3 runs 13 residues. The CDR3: CASSSVYQETQYF. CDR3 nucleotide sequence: TGTGCCAGCAGTTCTGTGTACCAAGAGACCCAGTACTTC.

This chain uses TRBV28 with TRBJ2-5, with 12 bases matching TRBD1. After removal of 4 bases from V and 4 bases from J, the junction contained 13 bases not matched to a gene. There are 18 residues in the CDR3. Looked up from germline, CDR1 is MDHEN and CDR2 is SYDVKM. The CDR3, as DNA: TGTGCCAGCAGTTCCCGCGGGACAGGGGGCGCGGGGGGAGAGACCCAGTACTTC. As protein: CASSSRGTGGAGGETQYF.